This TCR beta chain was found in a study of shared clonotypes between healthy human individuals. Deep-level settings were used for running the assay. Assay used: immunoSEQ multiplex PCR; TCRdb lists only in-frame clones, some missing. Of some 2,000,000 clones in the sample, around 96% were seen once. Germline assignment: CDR1 LNHDA and CDR2 SQIVND (reference sequence). V lost 3 bases and J 4 bases, leaving 9 bases between the germline ends. The CDR3 spans 14 residues. CD45RO-negative, CCR7-positively selected cells formed the naive CD8 fraction, excluding terminally differentiated effector memory CD45RA+ cells.

This TCR came from a man aged 18 to 30 in good health. The rearrangement links TRBV19 to TRBJ1-4; D may be TRBD1 (5 bases). What was sequenced was naive CD8+ T cells sorted from blood. The CDR3 loop is CASSIGGFNEKLFF. The CDR3, as DNA: TGTGCCAGTAGTATCGGGGGATTTAATGAAAAACTGTTTTTT.